This record concerns one TCR beta chain sequence. Its antigen is undetermined. The data originate from a study of blood T cells in healthy people across ages. Findings of the study overall: Researchers deemed the diversity estimates from one million T cells underestimates. The recorded TCR beta diversity per million T cells decreased in a roughly linear manner with age.

Through a sample-barcoded 5' primer and a J-beta primer mix, a second PCR was run for roughly 6 to 11 cycles. Researchers report that a template-switch adaptor with 12 random nucleotides tagged each cDNA molecule. TCRdb re-analysed the 5' RACE reads in MiXCR, keeping a single row per CDR3 protein. The top ten clones hold approximately 40% of a sample with 780,000 or so distinct CDR3 sequences, 53% of them seen once. Every sample yielded at least 6.5 million isolated PBMCs. The specimen was blood. The clonotype originates from an elderly man in good health.

CDR3 coding DNA: TGCGCCAGCAGCTTAGGCAGTACCACTACCTCTGGGGCCAACGTCCTGACTTTC. Its protein is CASSLGSTTTSGANVLTF. The rearrangement joins TRBV5-1 to TRBJ2-6; no reliable D call. Between the trimmed V and J ends, which lost 2 bases and 0 bases, there was a span of 15 bases. Germline V gene data show CDR1 as SGHRS and CDR2 as YFSETQ. This CDR3 is 18 amino acids long. The whole variable domain, remainder taken from reference TRBV5-1 and TRBJ2-6, is KAGVTQTPRYLIKTRGQQVTLSCSPISGHRSVSWYQQTPGQGLQFLFEYFSETQRNKGNFPGRFSGRQFSNSRSEMNVSTLELGDSALYLCASSLGSTTTSGANVLTFGAGSRLTVL.